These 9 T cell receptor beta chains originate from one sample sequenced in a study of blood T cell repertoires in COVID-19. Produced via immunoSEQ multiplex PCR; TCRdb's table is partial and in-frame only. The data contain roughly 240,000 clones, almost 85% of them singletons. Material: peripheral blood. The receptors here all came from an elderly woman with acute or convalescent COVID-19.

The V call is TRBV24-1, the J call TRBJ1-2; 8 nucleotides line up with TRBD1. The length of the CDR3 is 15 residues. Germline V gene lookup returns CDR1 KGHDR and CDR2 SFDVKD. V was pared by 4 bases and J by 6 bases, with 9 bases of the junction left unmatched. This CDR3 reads CATSDPKTGVDGYTF. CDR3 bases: TGTGCCACCAGTGACCCCAAGACAGGGGTTGATGGCTACACCTTC.

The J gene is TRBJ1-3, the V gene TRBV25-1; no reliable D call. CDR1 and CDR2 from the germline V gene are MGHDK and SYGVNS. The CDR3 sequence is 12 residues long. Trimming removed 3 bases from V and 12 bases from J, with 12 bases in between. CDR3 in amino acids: CASSDPITGIYF. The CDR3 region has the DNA TGTGCCAGCAGTGACCCCATAACTGGCATATATTTT.

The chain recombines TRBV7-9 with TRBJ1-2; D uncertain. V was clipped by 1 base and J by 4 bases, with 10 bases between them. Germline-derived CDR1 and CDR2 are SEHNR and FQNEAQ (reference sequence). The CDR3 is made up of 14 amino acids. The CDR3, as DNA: TGTGCCAGCAGCTTAGAGGCAGGATCCTATGGCTACACCTTC. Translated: CASSLEAGSYGYTF. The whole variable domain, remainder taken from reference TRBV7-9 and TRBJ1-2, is DTGVSQNPRHKITKRGQNVTFRCDPISEHNRLYWYRQTLGQGPEFLTYFQNEAQLEKSRLLSDRFSAERPKGSFSTLEIQRTEQGDSAMYLCASSLEAGSYGYTFGSGTRLTVV.

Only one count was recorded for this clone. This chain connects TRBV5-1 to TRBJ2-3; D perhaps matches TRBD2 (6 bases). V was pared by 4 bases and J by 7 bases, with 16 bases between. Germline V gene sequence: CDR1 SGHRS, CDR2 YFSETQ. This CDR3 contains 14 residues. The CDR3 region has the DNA TGCGCCAGCAGCCCCCAACCAGGCGGGAATACGCAGTATTTT. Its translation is CASSPQPGGNTQYF.

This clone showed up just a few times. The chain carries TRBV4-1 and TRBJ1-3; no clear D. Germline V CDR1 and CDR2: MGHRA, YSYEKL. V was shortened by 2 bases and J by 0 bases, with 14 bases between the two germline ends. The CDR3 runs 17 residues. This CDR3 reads CASSQLSPRSSGNTIYF. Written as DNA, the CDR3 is TGCGCCAGCAGCCAATTGAGCCCTCGAAGCTCTGGAAACACCATATATTTT.

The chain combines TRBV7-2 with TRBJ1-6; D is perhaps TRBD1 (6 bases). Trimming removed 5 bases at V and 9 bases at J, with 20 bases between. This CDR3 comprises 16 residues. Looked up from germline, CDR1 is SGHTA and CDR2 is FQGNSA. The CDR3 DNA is TGTGCCAGCAGCCAGGGGTTGACCGGCAGGAGTTCACCCCTCCACTTT. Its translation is CASSQGLTGRSSPLHF. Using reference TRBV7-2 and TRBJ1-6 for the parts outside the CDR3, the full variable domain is GAGVSQSPSNKVTEKGKDVELRCDPISGHTALYWYRQSLGQGLEFLIYFQGNSAPDKSGLPSDRFSAERTGGSVSTLTIQRTQQEDSAVYLCASSQGLTGRSSPLHFGNGTRLTVT.

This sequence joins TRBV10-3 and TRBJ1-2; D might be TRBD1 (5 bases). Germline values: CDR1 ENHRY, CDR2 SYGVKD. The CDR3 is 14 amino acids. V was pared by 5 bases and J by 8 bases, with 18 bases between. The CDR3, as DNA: TGTGCCATCAGTAGACAGAACGAGCAGGCGGGCTACACCTTC. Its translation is CAISRQNEQAGYTF.

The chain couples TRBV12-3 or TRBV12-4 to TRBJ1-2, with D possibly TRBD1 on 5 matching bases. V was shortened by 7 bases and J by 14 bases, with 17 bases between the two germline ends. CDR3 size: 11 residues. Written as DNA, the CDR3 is TGTGCCAGCACCTTAGGAGGGGCCAAGACCTTC. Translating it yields CASTLGGAKTF.

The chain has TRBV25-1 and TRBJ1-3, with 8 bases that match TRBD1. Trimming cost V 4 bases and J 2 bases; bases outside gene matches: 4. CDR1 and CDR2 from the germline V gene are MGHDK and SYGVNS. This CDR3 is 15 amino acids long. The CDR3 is CASSGTGGAGNTIYF. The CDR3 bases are TGTGCCAGCAGTGGCACAGGGGGTGCTGGAAACACCATATATTTT.